The clone carrying this TCR beta chain was detected once. Its matching antigen is unknown. This record comes from a study of T cell responses to AZD1222 COVID-19 vaccine. Study details: Pooling was applied to second doses at about 4 or about 12 weeks.

Study-wide results and caveats: Following two doses of AZD1222, Spike-specific TCR breadth and depth rose. Females made up more of the donors, who were largely white British, and clonal diversity may have come out too low.

Assay used: immunoSEQ multiplex PCR; TCRdb lists only in-frame clones, some missing. The table lists 100,000 to 150,000 clones, roughly 90% of them singletons. Germline V gene lookup returns CDR1 SGHTA and CDR2 FQGNSA. V lost 7 bases to trimming and J lost 1 base; unmatched junction nucleotides: 8. The CDR3 has 15 residues. The material sequenced was peripheral blood, taken on day 0 of AZD1222 vaccination. The origin of this receptor is an adult in good health. The J gene is TRBJ2-7, the V gene TRBV7-2, with 9 bases lining up with TRBD2. CDR3 DNA sequence: TGTGCCAGCACCTGGCTAGCGGGAAGTTCCTACGAGCAGTACTTC. Translated: CASTWLAGSSYEQYF.